This T cell receptor (beta chain) was retrieved from a study of T cells in tuberculosis. Overall study: The T cells targeted glucose monomycolate, a mycobacterial lipid, via CD1B.

Only in-frame clones appear in the TCRdb table, and some are missing; sequencing was by immunoSEQ multiplex PCR. Among some 22,000 clones listed, approximately 97% were seen once. With 9 bases clipped from V and 0 bases from J, the junction kept 10 bases outside the gene matches. The CDR3 is 15 residues long. Per germline, CDR1 LNHDA and CDR2 SQIVND (reference sequence). At study entry, adolescents had tuberculin skin tests and IGRA screening. The sample comprised PBMCs. The chain couples TRBV19 to TRBJ1-1; the match to TRBD1 covers 7 bases. The TCR was taken from a donor between 10 and 35 years old with latent tuberculosis or without tuberculosis infection. CDR3 nucleotides: TGTGCCAGCCACAATCCCGGGACAGTGAACACTGAAGCTTTCTTT. Translated: CASHNPGTVNTEAFF.